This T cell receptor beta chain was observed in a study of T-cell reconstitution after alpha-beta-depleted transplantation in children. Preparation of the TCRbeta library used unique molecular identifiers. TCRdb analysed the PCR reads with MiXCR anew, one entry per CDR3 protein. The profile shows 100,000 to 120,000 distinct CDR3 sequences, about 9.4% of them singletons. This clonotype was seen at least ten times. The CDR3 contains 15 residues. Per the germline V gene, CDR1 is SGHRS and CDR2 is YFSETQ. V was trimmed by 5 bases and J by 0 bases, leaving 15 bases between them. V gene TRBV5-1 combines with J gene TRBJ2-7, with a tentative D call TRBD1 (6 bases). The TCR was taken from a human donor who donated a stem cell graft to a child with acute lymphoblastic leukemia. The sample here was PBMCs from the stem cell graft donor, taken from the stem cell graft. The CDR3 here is CASRWDILSSYEQYF. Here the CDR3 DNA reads TGCGCCAGCAGATGGGACATACTTTCCTCCTACGAGCAGTACTTC. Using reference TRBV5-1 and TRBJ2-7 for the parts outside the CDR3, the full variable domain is KAGVTQTPRYLIKTRGQQVTLSCSPISGHRSVSWYQQTPGQGLQFLFEYFSETQRNKGNFPGRFSGRQFSNSRSEMNVSTLELGDSALYLCASRWDILSSYEQYFGPGTRLTVT.